Below, 26 T cell receptor beta chains from the same sample are listed, as sequenced in a study of metastatic and nonmetastatic thyroid tumors. Until they underwent thyroid surgery, no patient had received any treatment. TCRdb re-analyzed the PCR reads using MiXCR. The sample yields about 17,000 clones, 26% seen once. What was sequenced was tumor tissue. Receptors originate from a female donor with papillary thyroid cancer or a benign thyroid nodule (not recorded which). Some clones in this sample may be carry-over from other donors' samples.

This clone was picked up many times. This chain uses TRBV7-6 with TRBJ1-2; 10 bases map to TRBD1. In germline, CDR1 is SGHVS, CDR2 FNYEAQ. V lost 0 bases and J lost 7; bases outside the gene matches: 2. The CDR3 covers 14 residues. CDR3 sequence: CASSLATGGGGYTF. In nucleotides, the CDR3 is TGTGCCAGCAGCTTAGCGACAGGGGGCGGTGGCTACACCTTC.

A remark on this clone: Since no conserved phenylalanine or tryptophan closes the CDR3, a read error is the likely cause. In DNA form, the CDR3 reads TGTGCCAGCAGCTTATCCAGGGCGGGAAGCACCATATATTCT. Protein: CASSLSRAGSTIYS. The chain has TRBV7-9 and TRBJ1-3, with D tentatively TRBD1 (5 bases). There are 14 residues in the CDR3. CDR1 SEHNR and CDR2 FQNEAQ come from the germline V gene (reference sequence).

The sample holds many counts of this clone. The chain uses TRBV6-2 or TRBV6-3 and TRBJ1-1, with no clear D. V was shortened by 2 bases and J by 2 bases, with 6 bases between the two germline ends. The CDR3 contains 13 residues. Germline CDR1 reads MNHEY; CDR2 reads SVGEGT. CDR3 protein: CASSYADNTEAFF. The DNA for the CDR3 is TGTGCCAGCAGTTACGCAGACAACACTGAAGCTTTCTTT.

The table lists this clone with a few counts. This may come from a read error, since a much larger clone is one base off. The V and J genes are TRBV25-1 and TRBJ2-1; 7 bases are shared with TRBD1. The CDR3 sequence is 17 residues long. Losses at the gene ends were 3 bases for V and 1 base for J; bases not matched to a gene: 9. The germline V gene encodes CDR1 MGHDK and CDR2 SYGVNS. CDR3 residues: CASSEGTAICSYNEQFF. CDR3 bases: TGTGCCAGCAGTGAGGGGACAGCCATTTGTTCCTACAATGAGCAGTTCTTC.

By sample fraction, this clone is medium-sized. The rearrangement joins TRBV7-9 to TRBJ2-7; tentatively, D is TRBD2 (5 bases). CDR3 length: 14 amino acids. With 7 bases removed from V and 1 base from J, the gap between germline ends came to 14 bases. Germline lookup yields CDR1 SEHNR and CDR2 FQNEAQ (reference sequence). CDR3 DNA sequence: TGTGCCAGCATCAACGGACTCCATTCCTACGAGCAGTACTTC. Translated, it gives CASINGLHSYEQYF.

This clone was counted many times. The CDR3 reads CASSWRGAPYNEQFF. CDR3 nucleotides: TGTGCCAGCAGCTGGCGGGGGGCTCCCTACAATGAGCAGTTCTTC. This sequence joins TRBV11-3 and TRBJ2-1; TRBD2 agrees at 8 bases. This CDR3 comprises 15 residues. With 4 bases clipped from V and 2 bases from J, the junction kept 4 bases outside the gene matches. Germline assignment: CDR1 SGHNT and CDR2 YENEEA. Based on the CDR3 plus reference TRBV11-3 and TRBJ2-1, the full variable domain is EAGVVQSPRYKIIEKKQPVAFWCNPISGHNTLYWYLQNLGQGPELLIRYENEEAVDDSQLPKDRFSAERLKGVDSTLKIQPAELGDSAVYLCASSWRGAPYNEQFFGPGTRLTVL.

This clone is termed medium-sized. The V gene is TRBV19, the J gene TRBJ1-2; TRBD1 aligns across 9 bases. The CDR3 runs to 13 residues. J was trimmed by 8 bases and V by 5 bases; bases with no gene match: 6. The germline gives CDR1 LNHDA, CDR2 SQIVND (reference sequence). DNA for the CDR3: TGTGCCAGTAGTTCCGACGGGACAGGGGGCTACACCTTC. Translating it yields CASSSDGTGGYTF.

This clone was observed at least ten times. The genes are TRBV7-9 and TRBJ2-5; 7 bases align to TRBD1. CDR1 SEHNR and CDR2 FQNEAQ come from the germline V gene (reference sequence). V gave up 4 bases and J gave up 1 base; unmatched junction bases: 3. This CDR3 is 14 amino acids long. CDR3 residues: CASSWGQFQETQYF. The CDR3 coding sequence is TGTGCCAGCAGCTGGGGACAGTTCCAAGAGACCCAGTACTTC.

Turning to this clone: The junction differs from germline at one of its ends, possibly a read error. The chain carries TRBV9 and TRBJ1-6; D remains ambiguous. The CDR3 sequence is 14 residues long. CDR1 SGDLS and CDR2 YYNGEE come from the germline V gene. Here the CDR3 reads CASSVEAIDSPLNF. CDR3 coding DNA: TGTGCCAGCAGCGTAGAGGCGATCGATTCACCACTCAACTTT.

This clone was seen ten or more times. V usage is TRBV12-3 or TRBV12-4 and J usage is TRBJ1-4, with D possibly being TRBD1 (5 bases). Trimming removed 1 base at V and 7 bases at J, with 10 bases between. The CDR3 length is 14 residues. CDR3 in amino acids: CASSLGRETEKLFF. DNA for the CDR3: TGTGCCAGCAGTTTAGGCAGGGAGACTGAAAAACTGTTTTTT.

On this clone itself: The junction does not match germline at one end; this may be a read error. The chain employs TRBV7-2 and TRBJ2-7; tentatively, D is TRBD2 (5 bases). The germline CDR1 and CDR2 sequences are SGHTA and FQGNSA. The CDR3 has 13 residues. CDR3 residues: CASSLSSSHEQYF. CDR3 nucleotide sequence: TGTGCCAGCAGCTTATCTAGCTCCCACGAGCAGTACTTC.

This clone came up many times. The CDR3 is CASSYKFWTGELFF. The CDR3 coding sequence is TGTGCCAGCAGTTACAAGTTTTGGACCGGGGAGCTGTTTTTT. The chain is built from TRBV6-5 and TRBJ2-2; D gene unclear. The V end was cut by 2 bases, the J end by 5 bases, with 9 bases between. CDR3 length equals 14 residues. The germline V gene encodes CDR1 MNHEY and CDR2 SVGAGI.

This clone occurred many times. This sequence joins TRBV6-1 and TRBJ2-4; the D gene could be TRBD1 or TRBD2 (6 bases each). The CDR3 covers 14 residues. CDR1 and CDR2 (germline): MNHNS, SASEGT. V lost 6 bases and J lost 1, with 10 bases in between. Here the CDR3 DNA reads TGTGCCAGCAGCACAGGGAGGGCCAAAAACATTCAGTACTTC. Amino acids: CASSTGRAKNIQYF.

V usage is TRBV11-2 and J usage is TRBJ2-7, with D maybe TRBD2 (5 bases). The CDR3 sequence is 18 residues long. The germline V gene has CDR1 SGHAT and CDR2 FQNNGV. Trimming took off 6 bases at V and 2 bases at J, with 26 bases between the two ends. CDR3 residues: CASSGVPAATPLTYEQYF. CDR3 bases: TGTGCCAGCAGTGGGGTCCCAGCGGCGACTCCGTTAACCTACGAGCAGTACTTC. Supplemented by reference TRBV11-2 and TRBJ2-7, the full variable domain reads EAGVAQSPRYKIIEKRQSVAFWCNPISGHATLYWYQQILGQGPKLLIQFQNNGVVDDSQLPKDRFSAERLKGVDSTLKIQPAKLEDSAVYLCASSGVPAATPLTYEQYFGPGTRLTVT.

By share, this clone counts as medium-sized. The chain is built from TRBV30 and TRBJ2-2, with D perhaps TRBD1 (6 bases). Germline V gene sequence: CDR1 GTSNPN, CDR2 SVGIG (reference sequence). CDR3 length: 15 amino acids. V lost 5 bases and J 0 bases, leaving 13 bases between the germline ends. CDR3 protein: CAWEQGDSNTGELFF. CDR3 nucleotides: TGTGCCTGGGAACAGGGTGACTCGAACACCGGGGAGCTGTTTTTT.

This clone was recorded at least ten times. The genes are TRBV13 and TRBJ2-3, with D possibly being TRBD1 (6 bases). This CDR3 has 15 amino acids. V shed 5 bases and J shed 3 bases, with 15 bases lying between them. Germline V gene sequence: CDR1 PRHDT, CDR2 FYEKMQ (reference sequence). The CDR3 protein is CASSPKNRVTDTQYF. In DNA form, the CDR3 reads TGTGCCAGCAGCCCCAAGAACAGGGTTACAGATACGCAGTATTTT.

A word on this clone: One end of the junction is discordant with germline, which a read error may explain. The chain joins TRBV11-3 to TRBJ2-7, with 7 bases aligning to TRBD1. This CDR3 has 15 residues. Germline V gene data show CDR1 as SGHNT and CDR2 as YENEEA. CDR3 loop: CSSSLGTVAPYEQYF. The CDR3 nucleotides read TGTTCCAGCAGCTTAGGGACAGTGGCGCCCTACGAGCAGTACTTC.

This clone was recorded a few times. V is TRBV6-1 and J is TRBJ1-3; no reliable D call. CDR3 length: 15 residues. Looked up from germline, CDR1 is MNHNS and CDR2 is SASEGT. V was shortened by 1 base and J by 0 bases, with 7 bases between the two germline ends. Here the CDR3 DNA reads TGTGCCAGCAGTGAAGTGATGGGCTCTGGAAACACCATATATTTT. Translating gives CASSEVMGSGNTIYF.

This clone was seen many times. This chain uses TRBV24-1 with TRBJ2-7, with 8 positions matching TRBD2. Trimming at V came to 6 bases and at J to 9 bases, leaving 12 bases not matched to a gene. Germline V CDR1 and CDR2: KGHDR, SFDVKD. There are 14 residues in the CDR3. CDR3 sequence: CATSPALAGSGQYF. DNA of the CDR3: TGTGCCACCAGTCCGGCTTTAGCGGGAAGTGGGCAGTACTTC.

The chain recombines TRBV20-1 with TRBJ1-2; D remains unclear. The V gene's germline CDR1 is DFQATT and CDR2 SNEGSKA (reference sequence). The CDR3 is 13 residues long. V lost 5 bases and J 7 bases, leaving 17 bases between the germline ends. CDR3 DNA: TGCAGTGCTGCTGAGACATCCGCGGGTGGCTACACCTTC. Translation gives CSAAETSAGGYTF.

The DNA for the CDR3 is TGCGCCAGCAGCCAAGAGGACGGGGGACTCACCGGGGAGCTGTTTTTT. Translated, it gives CASSQEDGGLTGELFF. The J gene is TRBJ2-2, the V gene TRBV4-1; tentatively, D is TRBD2 (6 bases). The CDR3 spans 16 residues. The V gene lost 0 bases and the J gene lost 4 bases, with 12 bases spanning the gap. Germline V gene lookup returns CDR1 MGHRA and CDR2 YSYEKL.

The CDR3 sequence: CASSLRPLSGSRSGNTIYF. Here the CDR3 DNA reads TGTGCCAGCAGCTTAAGGCCCCTTAGCGGCTCACGCTCTGGAAACACCATATATTTT. This sequence joins TRBV7-3 and TRBJ1-3; no definite D call. V gave up 1 base and J gave up 0 bases, with 19 bases separating them. There are 19 residues in the CDR3. CDR1 is SGHTA and CDR2 is FQGTGA in the germline V gene.

In regard to this clone: At one of its ends the junction is not consistent with the germline gene, which may arise from a read error. V is TRBV5-1 and J is TRBJ2-3; D not certain. CDR1 and CDR2 from the germline V gene are SGHRS and YFSETQ. The CDR3 runs 16 residues. The CDR3 protein is CARSSSTVPSTDTQYF. CDR3 DNA sequence: TGCGCCCGCAGCTCATCTACCGTTCCTAGCACAGATACGCAGTATTTT.

In nucleotides, the CDR3 is TGTGCCAGCAGCCCTGCGGGATACAACTACGAGCAGTACTTC. This codes for CASSPAGYNYEQYF. The chain carries TRBV7-9 and TRBJ2-7; perhaps TRBD2 as D (6 bases). The CDR3 has 14 amino acids. Germline-derived CDR1 and CDR2 are SEHNR and FQNEAQ (reference sequence). V lost 5 bases to trimming and J lost 3 bases, with 14 bases between them.

This clone has at least ten counts. Other DNA sequences within the sample encode an identical CDR3. The V and J genes are TRBV7-8 and TRBJ1-2; D is perhaps TRBD1 (6 bases). This CDR3 is 14 amino acids long. Germline V CDR1 and CDR2: SGHVS, FQNEAQ. The V end was cut by 5 bases, the J end by 5 bases, with 15 bases between. The CDR3 bases are TGTGCCAGCAGCCAATCCCGGGACAATTATGGCTACACCTTC. Translated: CASSQSRDNYGYTF.

This clone occurred a few times. At one end, the junction sequence differs from germline, possibly due to a read error. The chain links TRBV6-1 to TRBJ2-7; possibly TRBD1 for D (6 bases). This CDR3 has 11 amino acids. The V gene's germline CDR1 is MNHNS and CDR2 SASEGT. DNA of the CDR3: TGTGCCAGCAGCAACAACAGGGAGCATCACTTC. Encoded protein: CASSNNREHHF.